This T cell receptor beta chain was recovered during a study of blood T cell repertoires in COVID-19. Study details: Italy, Spain and the United States were the sources of the convalescent and acute COVID-19 samples.

V lost 6 bases and J 5 bases, leaving 10 bases between the germline ends. Germline-derived CDR1 and CDR2 are SEHNR and FQNEAQ (reference sequence). This CDR3 comprises 13 residues. Authors' processing steps: Amplification from reference gene primers served as the basis for estimated nucleated cell counts. Assay: immunoSEQ multiplex PCR; the TCRdb copy retains only in-frame clones and omits some. V, J and clone size are taken as reported in that table, and D and trimming were inferred from the DNA itself. The sample records more than 95,000 clones, 90% being singletons. The specimen was peripheral blood. This clonotype originated in a man in his 60s with acute or convalescent COVID-19. The chain is built from TRBV7-9 and TRBJ1-4; D is uncertain. The CDR3 DNA follows: TGTGCCAGCAGACCTGGAGAGAATGAAAAACTGTTTTTT. This sequence encodes CASRPGENEKLFF.